This record looks at one T cell receptor (beta chain) sequence and its context. Germline CDR1 LNHDA, CDR2 SQIVND (reference sequence). CDR3 size: 13 residues. V was pared by 2 bases and J by 7 bases, with 9 bases between. This specimen comes from a study of blood T cell repertoires in COVID-19. Study at large: The samples span acute and convalescent COVID-19 from the United States, Italy and Spain. T cells, B-cell-depleted T cells, or PBMCs provided the cDNA or gDNA that served as material.

Under the authors' procedure: Reference gene primer amplification gave nucleated cell count estimates. Measured with immunoSEQ multiplex PCR; TCRdb has only the in-frame clones, and not every one. That table gives V, J and clone size, and the DNA gave D and trimming. This table holds about 170,000 clones, about four fifths found once. The source material was peripheral blood. The chain has TRBV19 and TRBJ2-4, with D tentatively TRBD1 (7 bases). The clonotype comes from a woman older than 75 with acute or convalescent COVID-19. The CDR3 reads CASSISGGNIQYF. In DNA, the CDR3 is TGTGCCAGTAGTATATCAGGGGGGAACATTCAGTACTTC.